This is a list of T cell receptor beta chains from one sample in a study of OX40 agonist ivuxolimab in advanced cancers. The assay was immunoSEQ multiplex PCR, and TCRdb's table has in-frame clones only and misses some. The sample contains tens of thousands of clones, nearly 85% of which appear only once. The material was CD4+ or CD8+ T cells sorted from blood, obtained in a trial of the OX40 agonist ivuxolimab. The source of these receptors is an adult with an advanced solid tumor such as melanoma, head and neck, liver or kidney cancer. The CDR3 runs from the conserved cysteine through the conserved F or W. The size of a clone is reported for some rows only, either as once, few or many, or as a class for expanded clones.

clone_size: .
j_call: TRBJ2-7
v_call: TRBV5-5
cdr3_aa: CASSLEAGPQGEQYF

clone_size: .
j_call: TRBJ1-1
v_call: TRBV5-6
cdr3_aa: CASSLAGYKTEAFF

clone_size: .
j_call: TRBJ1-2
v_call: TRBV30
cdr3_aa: CAWSFRHVGQSYGYTF

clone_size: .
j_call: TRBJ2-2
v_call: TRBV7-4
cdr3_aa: CASSGLALAGELFF

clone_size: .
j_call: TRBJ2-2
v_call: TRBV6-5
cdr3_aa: CASSSSRGQGSGELFF

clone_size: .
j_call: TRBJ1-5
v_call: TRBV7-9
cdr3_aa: CASSYTGGEGSNQPQHF

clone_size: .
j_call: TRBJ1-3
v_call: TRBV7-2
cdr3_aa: CASSSPTIYF

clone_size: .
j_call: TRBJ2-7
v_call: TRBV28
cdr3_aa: CASIAGDNYEQYF

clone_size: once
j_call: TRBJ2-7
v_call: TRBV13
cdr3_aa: CASSFNRFSYEQYF

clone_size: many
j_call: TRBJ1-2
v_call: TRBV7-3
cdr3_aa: CASSLNPGVGNGYTF

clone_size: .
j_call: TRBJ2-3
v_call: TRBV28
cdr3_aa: CASSFKDTQYF

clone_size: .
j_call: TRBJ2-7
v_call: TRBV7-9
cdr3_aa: CASSPPGTASSYEQYF

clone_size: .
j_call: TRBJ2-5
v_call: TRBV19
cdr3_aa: CASSMGRIQETQYF

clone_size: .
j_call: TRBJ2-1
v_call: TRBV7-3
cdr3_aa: CASRSAAGNEQFF

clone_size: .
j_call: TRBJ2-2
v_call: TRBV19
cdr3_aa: CASSRSDLDYRELFF

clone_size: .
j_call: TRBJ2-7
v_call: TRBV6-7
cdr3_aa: CASSYGTGKHEQYF

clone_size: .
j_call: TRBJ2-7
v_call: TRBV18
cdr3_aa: CASSPRLAGHEQYF

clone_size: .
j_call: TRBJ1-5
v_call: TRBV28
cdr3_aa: CASSTTRRSNQPQHF

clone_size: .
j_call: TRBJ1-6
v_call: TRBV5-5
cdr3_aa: CASSLVYGGDVSPLHF

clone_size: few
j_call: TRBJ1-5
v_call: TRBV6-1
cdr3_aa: CASSTQVSNQPQHF

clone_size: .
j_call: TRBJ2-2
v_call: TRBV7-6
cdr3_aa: CASSATPGQGAAGELFF

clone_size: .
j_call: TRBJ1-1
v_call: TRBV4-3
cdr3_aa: CASSPRQDRESRAFF

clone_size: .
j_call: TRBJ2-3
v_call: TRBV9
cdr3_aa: CASSVESQDTQYF

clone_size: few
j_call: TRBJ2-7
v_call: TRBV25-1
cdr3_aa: CASSATGSYEQYF

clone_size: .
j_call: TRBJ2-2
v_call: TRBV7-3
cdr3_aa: CASSLLASESGELFF

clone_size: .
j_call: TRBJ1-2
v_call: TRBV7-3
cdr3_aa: CASSSMLGSPNYGYTF

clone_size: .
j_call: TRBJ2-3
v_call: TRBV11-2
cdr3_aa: CASSSIAGSSTDTQYF

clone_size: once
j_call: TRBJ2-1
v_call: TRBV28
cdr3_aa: CASSLGQGYEQFF

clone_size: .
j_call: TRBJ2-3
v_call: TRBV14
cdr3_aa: CASSLRTKTDTQYF

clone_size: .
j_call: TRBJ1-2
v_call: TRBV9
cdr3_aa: CASSVGRKANYGYTF

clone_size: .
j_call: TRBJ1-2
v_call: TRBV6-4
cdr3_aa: CASSDSTSTGTYGYTF

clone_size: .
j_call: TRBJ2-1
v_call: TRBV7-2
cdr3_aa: CASSYDQGTEQFF

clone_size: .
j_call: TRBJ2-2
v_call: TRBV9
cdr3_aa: CASSVIAGERLPSGELFF

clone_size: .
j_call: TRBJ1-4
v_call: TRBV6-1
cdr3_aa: CASRTGQLNEKLFF

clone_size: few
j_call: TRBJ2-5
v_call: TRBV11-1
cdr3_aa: CASSLGTSSETQYF

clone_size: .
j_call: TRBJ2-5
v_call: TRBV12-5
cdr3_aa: CASGLVRLAGTPQETQYF

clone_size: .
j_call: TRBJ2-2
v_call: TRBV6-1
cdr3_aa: CATSWTGHTGELFF

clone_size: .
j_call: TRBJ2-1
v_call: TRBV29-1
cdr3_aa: CSVDVIGSYNEQFF

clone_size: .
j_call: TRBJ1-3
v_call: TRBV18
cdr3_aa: CASSPDSGNTIYF

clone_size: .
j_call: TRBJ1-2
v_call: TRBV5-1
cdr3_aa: CASSLGLTGVGSYGYTF

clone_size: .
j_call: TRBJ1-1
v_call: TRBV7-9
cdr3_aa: CASSQGVLGGYGTEAFF

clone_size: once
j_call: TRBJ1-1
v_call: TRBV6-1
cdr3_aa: CASSGWPAFF

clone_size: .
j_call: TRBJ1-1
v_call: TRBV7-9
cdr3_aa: CASSLANRPNTEAFF

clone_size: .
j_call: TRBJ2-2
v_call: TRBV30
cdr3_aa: CAWRKWGANTGELFF

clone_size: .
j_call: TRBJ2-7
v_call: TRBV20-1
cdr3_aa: CSARRDEQYF

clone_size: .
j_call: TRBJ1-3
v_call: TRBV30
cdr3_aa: CAWKAVGNTIYF

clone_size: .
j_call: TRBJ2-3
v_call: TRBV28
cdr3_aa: CASSQPGLLTDTQYF

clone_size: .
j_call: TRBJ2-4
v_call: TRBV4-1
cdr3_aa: CASSQVRQVLGNIQYF